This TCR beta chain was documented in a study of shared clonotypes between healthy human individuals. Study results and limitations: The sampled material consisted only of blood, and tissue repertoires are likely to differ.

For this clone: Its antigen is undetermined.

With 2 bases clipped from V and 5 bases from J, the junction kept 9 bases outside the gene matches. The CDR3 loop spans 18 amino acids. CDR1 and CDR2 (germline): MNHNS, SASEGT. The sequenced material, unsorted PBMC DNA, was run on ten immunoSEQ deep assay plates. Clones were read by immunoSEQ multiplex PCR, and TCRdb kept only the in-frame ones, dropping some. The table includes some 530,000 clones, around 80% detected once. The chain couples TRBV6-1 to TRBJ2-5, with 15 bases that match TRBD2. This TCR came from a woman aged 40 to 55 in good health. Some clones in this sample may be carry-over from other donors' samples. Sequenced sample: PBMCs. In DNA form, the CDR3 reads TGTGCCAGCAGTGAAACTGGGGGACTAGCGGGAGGAGGCGAGACCCAGTACTTC. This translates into CASSETGGLAGGGETQYF.